This entry features one T cell receptor beta chain sequence. The antigen is undetermined. There are 13 residues in the CDR3. Trimming took 3 bases from V and 10 from J, leaving 15 bases between them. TCRdb itself ran the 5' RACE reads through MiXCR, one entry per CDR3 protein. The table shows about 790,000 distinct CDR3 sequences, with 15% to 20% occurring only once. The record originates from a study of identical twins. Notes on the study in general: Analyses based on zero insertions could be partly confounded by invariant MAIT and iNKT cells.

This same sample was also taken into another study, of T cells expressing NK-cell markers. That study adds: Sequencing covered eight donors, seven HCMV-seropositive and one seronegative. These clonotypes also led the CD3+CD56-NKG2C+ fraction in several donors.

This sequence originates from a woman aged 18-29 years in good health. The sample was PBMCs. The chain joins TRBV12-3 or TRBV12-4 to TRBJ1-1; D remains unclear. The CDR3 here is CASSFNDGWGAFF. The CDR3 DNA is TGTGCCAGCAGTTTTAATGACGGATGGGGAGCTTTCTTT.